This entry features one T cell receptor beta chain sequence. The entry originates in a study of OX40 agonist ivuxolimab in advanced cancers. Study-wide background: Each patient was given ivuxolimab into a vein every 2 weeks, at 0.01 to 10 mg/kg.

Sequencing used immunoSEQ multiplex PCR; TCRdb keeps in-frame clones, though not all of them. The sample has about 89,000 clones, approximately 91% seen once. V was trimmed by 5 bases and J by 6 bases, leaving 19 bases between them. Germline CDR1 and CDR2: MDHEN and SYDVKM. The CDR3 is made up of 15 amino acids. The rearrangement uses TRBV28 and TRBJ1-1; D is uncertain. This clonotype originated in an adult with an advanced solid tumor such as melanoma, head and neck, liver or kidney cancer. Source: CD4+ or CD8+ T cells sorted from blood, taken in a trial of the OX40 agonist ivuxolimab. DNA of the CDR3: TGTGCCAGCAGTCCACCCGGGTCCTGGTTCGCTGAAGCTTTCTTT. Its protein is CASSPPGSWFAEAFF.